A single sample is the source of the 28 T cell receptor beta chains below, sequenced in a study of blood T cells in healthy people across ages. The use of a sample-barcoded 5' primer and a J-beta primer mix characterized a second PCR of roughly 6 to 12 cycles. TCRdb redid the calling of the 5' RACE reads with MiXCR, one entry per CDR3 protein. The sample shows about 1.4 million distinct CDR3 sequences, almost 60% of them seen only once. Input material: blood. The receptor source for this set is a young man in good health.

This chain links TRBV27 with TRBJ2-1; TRBD2 matches 7 bases. The CDR3 totals 15 residues. V shed 8 bases and J 0 bases; nucleotides not matched to a gene: 7. Germline V gives CDR1 MNHEY, CDR2 SMNVEV (reference sequence). The DNA of the CDR3 is TGTGCCAGCCCACTGGGGAGGGACTCCTACAATGAGCAGTTCTTC. Its protein product is CASPLGRDSYNEQFF.

J is TRBJ2-3 and V is TRBV6-5, with D unclear. The CDR3 spans 14 residues. CDR1 is MNHEY and CDR2 is SVGAGI in the germline V gene. V was trimmed by 5 bases and J by 0 bases, leaving 9 bases between them. Here the CDR3 reads CASSRTESTDTQYF. CDR3 coding DNA: TGTGCCAGCAGTCGGACCGAAAGCACAGATACGCAGTATTTT.

The chain has TRBV12-3 or TRBV12-4 and TRBJ2-2, with 10 bases that match TRBD1. This CDR3 region has 14 residues. The junction had 1 base not matched to a gene; V was cut back by 4 bases and J by 5 bases. The CDR3 sequence: CASSWTGGTGELFF. DNA for the CDR3: TGTGCCAGCAGTTGGACAGGGGGTACCGGGGAGCTGTTTTTT.

This chain connects TRBV3-1 to TRBJ2-1, with 11 nucleotides matching TRBD2. Per the germline V gene, CDR1 is LGHDT and CDR2 is YNNKEL (reference sequence). The length of the CDR3 is 17 residues. Unmatched junction bases numbered 9, after V lost 4 bases and J lost 4 bases. The CDR3 here is CASSPMRGTSGYNEQFF. The CDR3 nucleotides read TGTGCCAGCAGCCCAATGAGAGGGACTAGCGGTTACAATGAGCAGTTCTTC.

The gene calls are TRBV5-8 and TRBJ2-3; no definite D call. The CDR3 has 14 residues. CDR1 SGHTS and CDR2 YDEGEE come from the germline V gene. Deletions cut 4 bases from V and 1 base from J, with 10 bases between. The DNA for the CDR3 is TGTGCCAGCAGCATGACCCTAGGCACAGATACGCAGTATTTT. Translated: CASSMTLGTDTQYF.

This clonotype was observed a few times. This sequence joins TRBV25-1 and TRBJ2-7; D could derive from TRBD1 or TRBD2 (5 bases each). Per the germline V gene, CDR1 is MGHDK and CDR2 is SYGVNS. Deletions cut 3 bases from V and 0 bases from J, with 12 bases between. The CDR3 totals 15 residues. The CDR3 region is CASSEPGPLSYEQYF. DNA of the CDR3: TGTGCCAGCAGTGAGCCGGGACCACTCTCCTACGAGCAGTACTTC.

This sequence joins TRBV3-1 and TRBJ2-5, with D perhaps matching TRBD1 (5 bases). CDR3 length equals 14 residues. The germline V gene has CDR1 LGHDT and CDR2 YNNKEL (reference sequence). Trimming pared 1 base from V and 7 bases from J, leaving 13 bases between. For the CDR3, the DNA is TGTGCCAGCAGCCAAGTGGAAGGGGTCGGGACCCAGTACTTC. This translates into CASSQVEGVGTQYF.

The chain carries TRBV27 and TRBJ2-3; D is ambiguous. The CDR3 runs 15 residues. V lost 3 bases, J lost 5 bases, and 15 bases lay in between. Germline assignment: CDR1 MNHEY and CDR2 SMNVEV (reference sequence). The CDR3 DNA reads TGTGCCAGCAGTTTGGCAAACGAGCAAGGAGATACGCAGTATTTT. It is translated as CASSLANEQGDTQYF.

This chain links TRBV12-3 or TRBV12-4 with TRBJ2-7, with 11 bases aligning to TRBD2. The assigned J gene may be wrong: the sequence end matches TRBJ2-5 better. This CDR3 spans 16 amino acids. DNA for the CDR3: TGTGCCAGCAGTCCCCTGACTAGCGGGAAACGTGGGACCCAGTACTTC. Its protein product is CASSPLTSGKRGTQYF.

The CDR3 DNA follows: TGCAGTGCTAGAGATTTACAACAGTCCTACGAGCAGTACTTC. Amino acid sequence: CSARDLQQSYEQYF. The rearrangement links TRBV20-1 to TRBJ2-7; D remains unclear. The V gene lost 0 bases and the J gene lost 1 base, with 10 bases spanning the gap. The germline CDR1 and CDR2 sequences are DFQATT and SNEGSKA (reference sequence). This CDR3 comprises 14 residues.

A word on this clonotype: At one of its ends the junction is not consistent with the germline gene, which may arise from a read error. The V gene is TRBV29-1, the J gene TRBJ2-4, with no clear D. CDR1 SQVTM and CDR2 ANQGSEA come from the germline V gene. The CDR3 loop spans 13 amino acids. The CDR3: CSVRPAAKNIQNF. The CDR3 nucleotides are TGCAGCGTCCGCCCGGCAGCCAAAAACATTCAGAACTTC.

The CDR3 loop reads CAIRWADPFYGYTF. The CDR3 DNA is TGTGCCATCAGGTGGGCAGACCCATTCTATGGCTACACCTTC. The chain is built from TRBV10-3 and TRBJ1-2, with D unclear. Germline V gives CDR1 ENHRY, CDR2 SYGVKD. The germline V and J ends were trimmed by 6 bases and 4 bases, with 15 bases remaining between them. This CDR3 spans 14 amino acids.

The rearrangement uses TRBV5-1 and TRBJ2-5; no definite D call. TRBJ2-7 explains the end of the DNA better; the J call may be wrong. The CDR3 sequence is 13 residues long. Germline V lookup: CDR1 SGHRS, CDR2 YFSETQ. CDR3 region: CASSSTTEREQYF. DNA of the CDR3: TGCGCCAGCAGCTCGACCACAGAACGCGAGCAGTACTTC.

Of note for this clonotype: The junction departs from the called germline gene at one end, perhaps through a read error. The CDR3 sequence: CAVRSGQINTEAFF. The CDR3 DNA reads as TGTGCCGTCAGATCGGGACAGATAAACACTGAAGCTTTCTTT. This chain joins TRBV10-3 and TRBJ1-1; TRBD1 aligns across 7 bases. The V gene's germline CDR1 is ENHRY and CDR2 SYGVKD. The CDR3 covers 14 residues.

The gene calls are TRBV29-1 and TRBJ1-2, with D hard to call. The CDR3 is 14 amino acids. The ends were cut back, 0 bases at V and 2 bases at J, with 10 bases in the middle. CDR1 SQVTM and CDR2 ANQGSEA come from the germline V gene. CDR3 sequence reads: CSVEDAESNYGYTF. CDR3 coding DNA: TGCAGCGTTGAAGACGCAGAATCAAACTATGGCTACACCTTC.

The rearrangement links TRBV6-5 to TRBJ2-5, with a possible D match to TRBD2 (6 bases). The J call may be in error: the DNA end matches TRBJ2-7 better. The CDR3 loop spans 16 amino acids. The germline V gene has CDR1 MNHEY and CDR2 SVGAGI. The CDR3 DNA reads TGTGCCAGCAGTAGATACTCCGGGACTGTATCCCACGAGCAGTACTTC. Protein sequence: CASSRYSGTVSHEQYF.

The chain recombines TRBV20-1 with TRBJ2-7; a possible D gene is TRBD1 (5 bases). Per germline, CDR1 DFQATT and CDR2 SNEGSKA (reference sequence). The V end lost 3 bases, the J end lost 5 bases, and 20 bases lay between the germline ends. CDR3 size: 15 residues. DNA of the CDR3: TGCAGTGCTAGGCCGACAGTGAACTCCATGGACGAGCAGTACTTC. Translating gives CSARPTVNSMDEQYF.

The chain couples TRBV4-1 to TRBJ1-1, with 9 bases aligning to TRBD1. The V segment lost 3 bases and the J segment 7 bases; nucleotides outside the gene matches: 3. Looked up from germline, CDR1 is MGHRA and CDR2 is YSYEKL. The CDR3 covers 13 residues. CDR3 sequence: CASSQRQGDEAFF. The CDR3 coding sequence is TGCGCCAGCAGCCAGAGACAGGGGGATGAAGCTTTCTTT.

The CDR3 spells CASSQDPTSGKYNEQFF. The CDR3 nucleotides read TGCGCCAGCAGCCAAGACCCGACTAGCGGGAAGTACAATGAGCAGTTCTTC. The chain combines TRBV4-1 with TRBJ2-1, with TRBD2 matching over 11 bases. Per the germline V gene, CDR1 is MGHRA and CDR2 is YSYEKL. The trim removed 0 bases at V and 4 bases at J, leaving 5 bases unmatched. The CDR3 spans 17 residues.

The chain uses TRBV20-1 and TRBJ2-2; tentative D call: TRBD1 (6 bases). Germline CDR1 is DFQATT and CDR2 is SNEGSKA (reference sequence). The CDR3 loop spans 14 amino acids. V was clipped by 0 bases and J by 2 bases, with 7 bases between them. As DNA, the CDR3 is TGCAGTGCTAGAGAACAGGGAAACACCGGGGAGCTGTTTTTT. It translates to CSAREQGNTGELFF.

J is TRBJ1-3 and V is TRBV19, with a possible D match to TRBD1 (5 bases). Germline CDR1 and CDR2: LNHDA and SQIVND (reference sequence). The CDR3 is 17 residues long. V was shortened by 3 bases and J by 2 bases, with 17 bases between the two germline ends. The CDR3 bases are TGTGCCAGTAGTATTGGGGCAACTCGACCTACTGGAAACACCATATATTTT. Protein sequence: CASSIGATRPTGNTIYF.

This clonotype appeared once. This sequence joins TRBV4-3 and TRBJ1-1; 8 positions match TRBD1. Germline CDR1 reads LGHNA; CDR2 reads YSLEER. This CDR3 is 15 amino acids long. V lost 4 bases, J lost 0 bases, and 4 bases stayed unmatched. The CDR3 loop is CASSRQTGVNTEAFF. CDR3 DNA: TGCGCCAGCAGCCGTCAGACAGGGGTGAACACTGAAGCTTTCTTT.

This clonotype was seen many times. This may come from a read error, since a much larger clone is one base off. J is TRBJ2-7 and V is TRBV6-5; D is undetermined. The CDR3 runs 11 residues. With 1 base removed from V and 3 bases from J, the gap between germline ends came to 1 base. From germline, CDR1 is MNHEY and CDR2 SVGAGI. The CDR3 loop reads CASSYFYEQYF. The CDR3 bases are TGTGCCAGCAGTTACTTCTACGAGCAGTACTTC.

This chain links TRBV20-1 with TRBJ2-3; 10 nucleotides line up with TRBD2. The J segment lost 2 bases and the V segment lost 5 bases, leaving 4 bases of the junction unmatched. The CDR3 runs 14 residues. In germline, CDR1 is DFQATT, CDR2 SNEGSKA (reference sequence). CDR3 region: CSAPLAGDTDTQYF. The CDR3 DNA reads as TGCAGTGCTCCGCTAGCGGGAGACACAGATACGCAGTATTTT.

There are a few counts of this clonotype. This rearrangement joins TRBV27 to TRBJ2-7, with D perhaps matching TRBD1 (6 bases). The CDR3 covers 16 residues. From germline, CDR1 is MNHEY and CDR2 SMNVEV (reference sequence). Trimming pared 3 bases from V and 1 base from J, leaving 16 bases between. CDR3 sequence (DNA): TGTGCCAGCAGTTTTTCCGGACAGTTCAGATCCTACGAGCAGTACTTC. It codes for CASSFSGQFRSYEQYF.

This clonotype occurred a few times. The chain recombines TRBV12-3 or TRBV12-4 with TRBJ1-5; D gene uncertain. CDR3 length: 19 residues. V dropped 3 bases and J dropped 5 bases, with 26 bases sitting between them. The CDR3 region is CASSLSPTRGSIPYQPQHF. In nucleotides, the CDR3 is TGTGCCAGCAGTTTGTCCCCTACCCGCGGGAGCATCCCTTATCAGCCCCAGCATTTT.

The chain couples TRBV20-1 to TRBJ1-2, with D possibly TRBD1 on 6 matching bases. V was pared by 1 base and J by 7 bases, with 13 bases between. Germline V gene lookup returns CDR1 DFQATT and CDR2 SNEGSKA (reference sequence). CDR3 size: 13 residues. The CDR3: CSARGPGAGGYTF. CDR3 DNA: TGCAGTGCTAGAGGCCCAGGGGCGGGTGGCTACACCTTC.

The chain combines TRBV27 with TRBJ2-3, with TRBD2 matching 16 bases. The CDR3 totals 20 residues. J lost 2 bases, V lost 3 bases, and 11 bases had no gene match. Germline V gives CDR1 MNHEY, CDR2 SMNVEV (reference sequence). The CDR3 is CASSFLSGLAGGPVTDTQYF. The CDR3 bases are TGTGCCAGCAGTTTCCTATCGGGACTAGCGGGGGGGCCGGTCACAGATACGCAGTATTTT.